This passage covers 27 T cell receptor beta chains from one sample sequenced in a study of T cell responses to AZD1222 COVID-19 vaccine. This table comes from immunoSEQ multiplex PCR, and its TCRdb copy is limited to in-frame clones, with some not included. The sample yields 130,000 to 150,000 clones, 88% seen once. Here the sequenced sample was peripheral blood, taken 28 days after the second dose of the MenACWY control vaccine. The source of these receptors is an adult who received the MenACWY meningococcal vaccine as a control.

The chain employs TRBV24-1 and TRBJ1-4; 9 bases are a match to TRBD1. This CDR3 spans 15 amino acids. CDR1 KGHDR and CDR2 SFDVKD come from the germline V gene. V shed 3 bases and J 8 bases; nucleotides not matched to a gene: 6. The CDR3 here is CATSDPGQGEEKLFF. CDR3 DNA sequence: TGTGCCACCAGTGATCCGGGACAGGGAGAGGAAAAACTGTTTTTT.

A few counts support this clone. The V and J genes are TRBV27 and TRBJ2-1; 7 bases are shared with TRBD2. This CDR3 region has 15 residues. Germline CDR1 is MNHEY and CDR2 is SMNVEV (reference sequence). V shed 2 bases, J shed 2 bases, and the junction held 3 bases outside the gene matches. The CDR3: CASSLRRETYNEQFF. The CDR3, as DNA: TGTGCCAGCAGTTTAAGGCGGGAGACCTACAATGAGCAGTTCTTC.

CDR3 nucleotide sequence: TGTGCCAGCAGCGGAGCCGGGCCCCGGGGCACCGGGGAGCTGTTTTTT. It codes for CASSGAGPRGTGELFF. The V gene is TRBV5-6, the J gene TRBJ2-2; D is possibly TRBD2 (5 bases). The CDR3 is made up of 16 amino acids. Germline values: CDR1 SGHDT, CDR2 YYEEEE. V gave up 4 bases and J gave up 4 bases, with 17 bases separating them.

CDR3 sequence reads: CASSYSISRGLDGYTF. CDR3 in DNA: TGTGCCAGCAGTTACTCTATATCCCGGGGACTGGACGGCTACACCTTC. V is TRBV6-5 and J is TRBJ1-2; D is possibly TRBD1 (5 bases). The CDR3 has 16 residues. Trimming pared 0 bases from V and 8 bases from J, leaving 19 bases between. Germline lookup yields CDR1 MNHEY and CDR2 SVGAGI.

V usage is TRBV19 and J usage is TRBJ2-7, with 11 bases aligning to TRBD2. The CDR3 length is 17 residues. V lost 5 bases, J lost 0 bases, and 9 bases stayed unmatched. CDR1 LNHDA and CDR2 SQIVND come from the germline V gene (reference sequence). CDR3 sequence reads: CASSRVAGGTSSYEQYF. DNA of the CDR3: TGTGCCAGTAGTCGGGTAGCGGGAGGGACGAGCTCCTACGAGCAGTACTTC. Drawing the rest from reference TRBV19 and TRBJ2-7, the complete variable domain is DGGITQSPKYLFRKEGQNVTLSCEQNLNHDAMYWYRQDPGQGLRLIYYSQIVNDFQKGDIAEGYSVSREKKESFPLTVTSAQKNPTAFYLCASSRVAGGTSSYEQYFGPGTRLTVT.

This chain uses TRBV7-9 with TRBJ2-3, with TRBD2 as a possible D gene (6 bases). Germline-derived CDR1 and CDR2 are SEHNR and FQNEAQ (reference sequence). This CDR3 is 15 amino acids long. Trimming removed 1 base from V and 2 bases from J, with 10 bases in between. The CDR3 is CASSLDAGPTDTQYF. In DNA, the CDR3 is TGTGCCAGCAGCTTAGATGCGGGACCCACAGATACGCAGTATTTT.

The genes are TRBV28 and TRBJ2-7; 8 bases line up with TRBD1. The germline V gene encodes CDR1 MDHEN and CDR2 SYDVKM. After removal of 4 bases from V and 7 bases from J, the junction contained 9 bases not matched to a gene. This CDR3 has 14 residues. The CDR3 sequence: CASSWTGLDREQYF. DNA for the CDR3: TGTGCCAGCAGTTGGACAGGGCTGGATCGAGAGCAGTACTTC.

The chain uses TRBV18 and TRBJ1-4, with a possible D match to TRBD1 (5 bases). V was shortened by 2 bases and J by 3 bases, with 10 bases between the two germline ends. CDR1 is KGHSH and CDR2 is LQKENI in the germline V gene. The CDR3 consists of 15 residues. The CDR3 nucleotides read TGTGCCAGCTCACCAACGGGAGGGGCTAATGAAAAACTGTTTTTT. It is translated as CASSPTGGANEKLFF.

This chain joins TRBV24-1 and TRBJ1-2; 9 positions match TRBD1. The length of the CDR3 is 15 residues. The trim removed 5 bases at V and 3 bases at J, leaving 6 bases unmatched. Germline loops: CDR1 KGHDR, CDR2 SFDVKD. This CDR3 is CATSAPGQGHYGYTF. The CDR3 DNA is TGTGCCACCAGTGCCCCGGGACAGGGACACTATGGCTACACCTTC.

The rearrangement links TRBV9 to TRBJ1-2; TRBD1 is a possible D gene (5 bases). The CDR3 spans 13 residues. Trimming removed 1 base from V and 4 bases from J, with 8 bases in between. Germline CDR1 reads SGDLS; CDR2 reads YYNGEE. The CDR3 here is CASSVLQGYGYTF. CDR3 in DNA: TGTGCCAGCAGCGTATTGCAGGGCTATGGCTACACCTTC.

This sequence joins TRBV13 and TRBJ2-2, with D uncertain. V lost 1 base, J lost 2 bases, and 2 bases lay in between. CDR1 and CDR2 from the germline V gene are PRHDT and FYEKMQ (reference sequence). The CDR3 sequence is 13 residues long. Here the CDR3 reads CASSLENTGELFF. In DNA form, the CDR3 reads TGTGCCAGCAGCTTAGAAAACACCGGGGAGCTGTTTTTT.

Notes on this clone: Other nucleotide sequences from this sample produce the same CDR3. The chain is built from TRBV7-2 and TRBJ2-5; D is ambiguous. Trimming removed 0 bases from V and 4 bases from J, with 3 bases in between. This CDR3 contains 12 residues. CDR1 and CDR2 (germline): SGHTA, FQGNSA. The CDR3 sequence: CASSLAGETQYF. In DNA, the CDR3 is TGTGCCAGCAGCTTAGCGGGAGAGACCCAGTACTTC.

CDR3 amino acids: CASSTEDSPPGNTIYF. In DNA form, the CDR3 reads TGTGCCAGCAGTACCGAGGACAGTCCCCCTGGAAACACCATATATTTT. The V and J genes are TRBV28 and TRBJ1-3; maybe TRBD1 (6 bases). The germline V gene has CDR1 MDHEN and CDR2 SYDVKM. V dropped 5 bases and J dropped 2 bases, with 16 bases sitting between them. The CDR3 runs 16 residues.

V usage is TRBV19 and J usage is TRBJ2-1; possible D gene TRBD1, 5 bases. Germline V lookup: CDR1 LNHDA, CDR2 SQIVND (reference sequence). This CDR3 comprises 15 residues. With 1 base removed from V and 8 bases from J, the gap between germline ends came to 15 bases. CDR3 bases: TGTGCCAGTAGTATAGGTCAGGGTAGGTTCGATGAGCAGTTCTTC. Its translation is CASSIGQGRFDEQFF.

This rearrangement joins TRBV5-4 to TRBJ2-5; D is uncertain. The V end was cut by 3 bases, the J end by 7 bases, with 10 bases between. The CDR3 sequence is 12 residues long. The germline gives CDR1 SGHNT, CDR2 YYREEE (reference sequence). The CDR3 sequence is CASSSLEGTQYF. CDR3 DNA: TGTGCCAGCAGCTCGCTAGAAGGGACCCAGTACTTC. Together with reference TRBV5-4 and TRBJ2-5, the CDR3 gives the full variable domain: ETGVTQSPTHLIKTRGQQVTLRCSSQSGHNTVSWYQQALGQGPQFIFQYYREEENGRGNFPPRFSGLQFPNYSSELNVNALELDDSALYLCASSSLEGTQYFGPGTRLLVL.

This chain links TRBV7-9 with TRBJ2-1, with D maybe TRBD2 (5 bases). The CDR3 loop spans 15 amino acids. V dropped 0 bases and J dropped 6 bases, with 12 bases sitting between them. Germline V gives CDR1 SEHNR, CDR2 FQNEAQ (reference sequence). This chain's CDR3 is CASSLALSLANEQFF. The CDR3 DNA follows: TGTGCCAGCAGCTTAGCGCTAAGTCTAGCCAATGAGCAGTTCTTC.

This clone is a singleton in its sample. CDR3 coding DNA: TGTGCTAGTGGACCTACCTCAGAGGGAGATACGCAGTATTTT. It translates to CASGPTSEGDTQYF. The rearrangement uses TRBV12-5 and TRBJ2-3, with D tentatively TRBD2 (5 bases). The CDR3 runs 14 residues. Germline values: CDR1 LGHNT, CDR2 FRNRAP. Trimming removed 6 bases at V and 5 bases at J, with 15 bases between.

The chain links TRBV19 to TRBJ1-1, with a possible D match to TRBD1 (5 bases). This CDR3 spans 15 amino acids. CDR1 LNHDA and CDR2 SQIVND come from the germline V gene (reference sequence). The ends were cut back, 3 bases at V and 1 base at J, with 12 bases in the middle. The CDR3, as DNA: TGTGCCAGTAGTATCACAGGCACCAAGAACACTGAAGCTTTCTTT. Its protein is CASSITGTKNTEAFF.

The V gene is TRBV30, the J gene TRBJ1-5; D gene unclear. V was pared by 2 bases and J by 6 bases, with 11 bases between. This CDR3 spans 13 amino acids. Germline-derived CDR1 and CDR2 are GTSNPN and SVGIG (reference sequence). CDR3 region: CAWSLGSGQPQHF. For the CDR3, the DNA is TGTGCCTGGAGTTTGGGGTCAGGTCAGCCCCAGCATTTT.

The rearrangement links TRBV7-9 to TRBJ1-3; D gene ambiguous. The CDR3 consists of 16 residues. Looked up from germline, CDR1 is SEHNR and CDR2 is FQNEAQ (reference sequence). Trimming took off 1 base at V and 0 bases at J, with 10 bases between the two ends. CDR3 sequence: CASSLGAAVSGNTIYF. The DNA of the CDR3 is TGTGCCAGCAGCTTAGGAGCCGCCGTCTCTGGAAACACCATATATTTT.

This chain links TRBV6-6 with TRBJ1-3; D is undetermined. V lost 6 bases and J lost 0, with 9 bases in between. CDR3 length: 14 residues. Germline loops: CDR1 MNHNY, CDR2 SVGAGI (reference sequence). This CDR3 reads CASSSQSSGNTIYF. The DNA for the CDR3 is TGTGCCAGCAGCAGCCAAAGCTCTGGAAACACCATATATTTT.

This clone was seen a few times. The rearrangement uses TRBV4-2 and TRBJ2-2; 8 positions match TRBD1. In germline, CDR1 is LGHNA, CDR2 YNFKEQ. V shed 0 bases, J shed 13 bases, and the junction held 13 bases outside the gene matches. The CDR3 is 16 residues long. The chain's CDR3 is CASSQDRAGQGAGLFF. DNA of the CDR3: TGTGCCAGCAGCCAAGATCGGGCGGGGCAGGGGGCAGGGCTGTTTTTT.

V usage is TRBV11-2 and J usage is TRBJ2-7; a weak D match, TRBD2 (5 bases). This CDR3 is 13 amino acids long. Trimming pared 1 base from V and 9 bases from J, leaving 13 bases between. Germline values: CDR1 SGHAT, CDR2 FQNNGV. The CDR3 sequence: CASSLAVTGGQYF. In DNA form, the CDR3 reads TGTGCCAGCAGCTTAGCCGTCACTGGAGGGCAGTACTTC.

The chain employs TRBV19 and TRBJ2-5; D unresolved. V was trimmed by 0 bases and J by 4 bases, leaving 9 bases between them. CDR1 is LNHDA and CDR2 is SQIVND in the germline V gene (reference sequence). The CDR3 is 14 amino acids. The CDR3 here is CASSIDPMGETQYF. For the CDR3, the DNA is TGTGCCAGTAGTATAGATCCAATGGGAGAGACCCAGTACTTC.

This sequence joins TRBV7-2 and TRBJ1-5; weak D call: TRBD1 (5 bases). The ends were cut back, 0 bases at V and 4 bases at J, with 10 bases in the middle. Germline V CDR1 and CDR2: SGHTA, FQGNSA. The CDR3 spans 15 residues. The CDR3 spells CASSLAGTTNQPQHF. The CDR3 DNA sequence: TGTGCCAGCAGCTTAGCCGGGACGACTAATCAGCCCCAGCATTTT.

The CDR3 nucleotides are TGCAGCGCCCAGCACTTCACAGGGTCTCTGATAAGGTACGAGCAGTACTTC. The encoded protein is CSAQHFTGSLIRYEQYF. The rearrangement joins TRBV29-1 to TRBJ2-7; maybe TRBD1 (6 bases). V lost 7 bases, J lost 4 bases, and 29 bases lay in between. Per germline, CDR1 SQVTM and CDR2 ANQGSEA. CDR3 length equals 17 residues.

The V and J genes are TRBV4-1 and TRBJ2-7; D is tentatively TRBD1 or TRBD2 (6 bases each). V was clipped by 4 bases and J by 7 bases, with 17 bases between them. CDR1 and CDR2 (germline): MGHRA, YSYEKL. This CDR3 comprises 14 residues. The CDR3 DNA sequence: TGCGCCAGCAGCCGTGCGGGACAAGGCTGGGAGCAGTACTTC. Translated: CASSRAGQGWEQYF.